The 9 T cell receptor beta chains below come from one sample, sequenced in a study of T cell repertoires in cytomegalovirus infection (dated by TCRdb to about 2019). For sequencing, an Illumina HiSeq 1500 was employed. The public reads were quality trimmed at Q25 with fastp and then assembled into clones with MiXCR by TCRdb, keeping productive beta chains. Here each entry gathers all rows of one CDR3 protein and keeps the most common genes and DNA. This sample holds about 740,000 distinct CDR3 sequences; roughly 35% were observed only once. About 2.8% of the sample goes to the ten largest clones. Sequenced input: PBMCs. The receptors stem from a human donor in good health (CMV status not recorded). Some clones in this sample may be carry-over from other donors' samples.

This clonotype was detected many times. The chain is built from TRBV12-3 or TRBV12-4 and TRBJ1-1, with 10 bases lining up with TRBD1. Unmatched junction bases numbered 13, after V lost 5 bases and J lost 4 bases. CDR3 length equals 17 residues. CDR3 coding DNA: TGTGCCAGCAGTGCCGTCCGACAGGGGGCATCGGGCACTGAAGCTTTCTTT. It is translated as CASSAVRQGASGTEAFF.

The V call is TRBV12-3 or TRBV12-4, the J call TRBJ1-1; tentatively, D is TRBD1 (5 bases). There are 14 residues in the CDR3. Between the trimmed V and J ends, which lost 3 bases and 9 bases, there was a span of 17 bases. In DNA, the CDR3 is TGTGCCAGCAGTTTCCCGGGGGGACTACCAAAAGCTTTCTTT. It yields the protein CASSFPGGLPKAFF.

A note on this clonotype: The junction departs from germline at one end; a sequencing error may be responsible. The rearrangement joins TRBV20-1 to TRBJ2-3; 8 nucleotides agree with TRBD2. Germline V gene data show CDR1 as DFQATT and CDR2 as SNEGSKA (reference sequence). This CDR3 is built from 15 residues. The CDR3 loop reads CSSSAAGRAGDTQYF. The CDR3 DNA follows: TGCAGTTCTAGTGCGGCCGGGAGGGCCGGAGATACGCAGTATTTT.

This clonotype showed up many times. The rearrangement links TRBV6-1 to TRBJ1-2; no definite D call. CDR1 is MNHNS and CDR2 is SASEGT in the germline V gene. V was shortened by 6 bases and J by 6 bases, with 20 bases between the two germline ends. The CDR3 is 15 amino acids. The CDR3 region is CASRTTQTSADGYTF. The CDR3 DNA sequence: TGTGCCAGCAGAACCACCCAGACATCGGCAGATGGCTACACCTTC.

The V gene is TRBV27, the J gene TRBJ2-1; D perhaps matches TRBD1 (5 bases). Trimming removed 5 bases at V and 0 bases at J, with 11 bases between. Germline V lookup: CDR1 MNHEY, CDR2 SMNVEV (reference sequence). CDR3 length equals 15 residues. The CDR3 DNA reads as TGTGCCAGCAGTCCCGACAGAATCTCCTACAATGAGCAGTTCTTC. Translating it yields CASSPDRISYNEQFF.

This clonotype has a single count. A read error is possible here, since a much larger clone lies one base away. V gene TRBV7-8 combines with J gene TRBJ2-3; 8 positions match TRBD1. The CDR3 has 15 amino acids. Germline assignment: CDR1 SGHVS and CDR2 FQNEAQ. The CDR3 region is CASSARTGFTDTQSF. The DNA for the CDR3 is TGTGCCAGCAGCGCCCGGACAGGGTTCACAGATACGCAGTCTTTT. Supplemented by reference TRBV7-8 and TRBJ2-3, the full variable domain reads GAGVSQSPRYKVAKRGQDVALRCDPISGHVSLFWYQQALGQGPEFLTYFQNEAQLDKSGLPSDRFFAERPEGSVSTLKIQRTQQEDSAVYLCASSARTGFTDTQSFGPGTRLTVL.

The chain is built from TRBV20-1 and TRBJ2-2, with TRBD2 as a possible D gene (7 bases). The CDR3 loop spans 14 amino acids. Germline V gene sequence: CDR1 DFQATT, CDR2 SNEGSKA (reference sequence). V was clipped by 5 bases and J by 2 bases, with 12 bases between them. The CDR3 coding sequence is TGCAGTGCTGGGAGGGGGGGTAACACCGGGGAGCTGTTTTTT. This encodes CSAGRGGNTGELFF.

The chain combines TRBV28 with TRBJ1-4; perhaps TRBD1 as D (6 bases). The germline gives CDR1 MDHEN, CDR2 SYDVKM. This CDR3 spans 15 amino acids. V lost 5 bases, J lost 1 base, and 11 bases lay in between. Written as DNA, the CDR3 is TGTGCCAGCAGTACTCCACAGGGAACTAATGAAAAACTGTTTTTT. Translating gives CASSTPQGTNEKLFF.

The chain's CDR3 is CATSRGFTSGNEQFF. Here the CDR3 DNA reads TGTGCCACCAGCAGAGGGTTTACTAGCGGCAATGAGCAGTTCTTC. The rearrangement joins TRBV15 to TRBJ2-1; 8 nucleotides agree with TRBD2. CDR3 length: 15 residues. Trimming at V came to 1 base and at J to 6 bases, leaving 5 bases not matched to a gene. CDR1 and CDR2 from the germline V gene are LNHNV and YYDKDF (reference sequence).